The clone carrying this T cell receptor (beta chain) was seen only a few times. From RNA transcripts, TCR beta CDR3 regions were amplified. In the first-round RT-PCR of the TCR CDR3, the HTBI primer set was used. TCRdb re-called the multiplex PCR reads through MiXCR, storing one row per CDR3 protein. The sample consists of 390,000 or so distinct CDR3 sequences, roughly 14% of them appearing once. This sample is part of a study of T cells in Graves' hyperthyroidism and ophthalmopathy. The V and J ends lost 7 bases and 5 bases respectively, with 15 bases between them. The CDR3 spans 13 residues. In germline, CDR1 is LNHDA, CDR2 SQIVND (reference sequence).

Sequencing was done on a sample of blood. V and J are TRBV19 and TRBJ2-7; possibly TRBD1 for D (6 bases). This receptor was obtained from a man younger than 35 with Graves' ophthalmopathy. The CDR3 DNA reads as TGTGCCAGTACCCATAGGGGGATTGACGAGCAGTACTTC. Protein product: CASTHRGIDEQYF.